This is a list of T cell receptor beta chains from one sample in a study of cytomegalovirus exposure and HLA in healthy donors. Sequencing used immunoSEQ multiplex PCR; TCRdb keeps in-frame clones, though not all of them. Here the sample spans about 150,000 clones, about 64% being singletons. The sequenced sample consisted of PBMCs. The receptors originated from a woman between 25 and 40 years old in good health and CMV-seropositive. Each CDR3 is given with its conserved first and last residue. The D gene is left open where the match is weak. Part of the rows lack a size; the others show once, few, many or a class for expanded clones.

TRBD1 TRBJ1-5 TRBV28 - TGTGCCAGCAGAGAGGTTGGGACAGGTGCCCAGGGGCCCCAGCATTTT CASREVGTGAQGPQHF
TRBD1 TRBJ1-4 TRBV4-1 once TGCGCCAGCAGCCAAGAGGGACAGTCGGGGGAAAAACTGTTTTTT CASSQEGQSGEKLFF
- TRBJ2-7 TRBV6-5 once TGTGCCAGCAGTCGGGCGGGTGGCTACGAGCAGTACTTC CASSRAGGYEQYF
TRBD2 TRBJ2-7 TRBV11-3 - TGTGCCAGCAGCCGACTAGCGGAATTCTACGAGCAGTACTTC CASSRLAEFYEQYF
- TRBJ1-5 TRBV27 - TGTGCCAGCAGTTTTTCCCCTACTCAGCCCCAGCATTTT CASSFSPTQPQHF
TRBD2 TRBJ2-3 TRBV4-2 - TGTGCCAGCAGCCAAGCCGGGACTAGCGGGGGGAGGTCAGATACGCAGTATTTT CASSQAGTSGGRSDTQYF
TRBD2 TRBJ2-5 TRBV7-9 few TGTGCCAGCAGCTTAAGCGGGGACTGGGGACAAGAGACCCAGTACTTC CASSLSGDWGQETQYF
- TRBJ1-4 TRBV6-5 - TGTGCCAGCAGTTTAACGGGACTTGCAACTAATGAAAAACTGTTTTTT CASSLTGLATNEKLFF
- TRBJ2-2 TRBV30 few TGTGCCTGGGGGCATCGGGGGGAGCTGTTTTTT CAWGHRGELFF
- TRBJ2-1 TRBV4-1 - TGCGCCAGCAGCCAGGGCAGGGCATACAATGAGCAGTTCTTC CASSQGRAYNEQFF
- TRBJ2-7 TRBV19 - TGTGCCAGTAGTATAGGACTAGGATCGCTCTACGAGCAGTACTTC CASSIGLGSLYEQYF
- TRBJ1-2 TRBV7-9 - TGTGCCAGCAGCTTATATCGGGGTGCCATGAGCTACACCTTC CASSLYRGAMSYTF
- TRBJ2-7 TRBV19 - TGTGCCAGTAGTATAGTCGGGTCAGGGATGAACGAGCAGTACTTC CASSIVGSGMNEQYF
- TRBJ2-7 TRBV11-2 - TGTGCCAGCAGCCTACGTCCCCAGGGTGGCTATAGCACGAACTTC CASSLRPQGGYSTNF
TRBD1 TRBJ1-4 TRBV7-8 - TGTGCCAGCAGCTTTCGAGAAACAGGGGCCGCTAATGAAAAACTGTTTTTT CASSFRETGAANEKLFF
- TRBJ2-1 TRBV28 few TGTGCCAGCAGTTTGAGTAAGAATGAGCAGTTCTTC CASSLSKNEQFF
TRBD1 TRBJ1-5 TRBV2 few TGTGCCAGCAGGGCCGGGACAGGGTTTCCGCCCCAGCATTTT CASRAGTGFPPQHF
- TRBJ2-7 TRBV6-5 - TGTGCCAGCAGGACGGGGAGGTCGGTTCCATACGAGCAGTACTTC CASRTGRSVPYEQYF
TRBD1 TRBJ1-2 TRBV7-9 - TGTGCCAGCAGTTCGGGACAGGTTTATGGCTACACCTTC CASSSGQVYGYTF
- TRBJ2-5 TRBV7-7 few TGTGCTAGCAGCTCACCCCTAGGAGGGACCCAGTACTTC CASSSPLGGTQYF
TRBD1 TRBJ1-2 TRBV5-4 - TGTGCCAGCAGCCCGCGACAGGGAAACTATGGCTACACCTTC CASSPRQGNYGYTF
TRBD1 TRBJ2-1 TRBV2 - TGTGCCTGGCCGGGACAGGGGTTGCATGAGCAGTTCTTC CAWPGQGLHEQFF
- TRBJ2-1 TRBV30 - TGTGCCTGGAGTGACACCTACAATGAGCAGTTCTTC CAWSDTYNEQFF
TRBD1 TRBJ1-5 TRBV2 - TGTGCCAGCAGTGCGGGACAGGGGGCGAATCAGCCCCAGCATTTT CASSAGQGANQPQHF
TRBD1 TRBJ2-7 TRBV27 - TGTGCCAGCAGTTCAGAACCAGGGGGCCTCGAGCAGTACTTC CASSSEPGGLEQYF
TRBD1 TRBJ2-5 TRBV5-1 - TGCGCCAGTACAGGGGCGCGCCAAGAGACCCAGTACTTC CASTGARQETQYF
- TRBJ1-1 TRBV9 - TGTGCCAGCAGCGATGGCCGCAACACTGAAGCTTTCTTT CASSDGRNTEAFF
TRBD1 TRBJ1-2 TRBV5-6 - TGTGCCAGCACCACCGTCAGGGGGAAAGAGTACTATGGCTACACCTTC CASTTVRGKEYYGYTF
- TRBJ2-6 TRBV7-2 - TGTGCCAGCAGCTGGCCAGGGTTCCCTGGGGCCAACGTCCTGACTTTC CASSWPGFPGANVLTF
- TRBJ2-7 TRBV5-6 - TGTGCCAGCAGCCGGATCGACGTTGCGGGGTACGAGCAGTACTTC CASSRIDVAGYEQYF
TRBD2 TRBJ2-7 TRBV2 - TGTGCCACTTTCGGGGGGGGGCACGAGCAGTACTTC CATFGGGHEQYF
- TRBJ2-7 TRBV9 - TGTGCCAGCAGCCCCGGGGGGGGACAGGGCTACGAGCAGTACTTC CASSPGGGQGYEQYF